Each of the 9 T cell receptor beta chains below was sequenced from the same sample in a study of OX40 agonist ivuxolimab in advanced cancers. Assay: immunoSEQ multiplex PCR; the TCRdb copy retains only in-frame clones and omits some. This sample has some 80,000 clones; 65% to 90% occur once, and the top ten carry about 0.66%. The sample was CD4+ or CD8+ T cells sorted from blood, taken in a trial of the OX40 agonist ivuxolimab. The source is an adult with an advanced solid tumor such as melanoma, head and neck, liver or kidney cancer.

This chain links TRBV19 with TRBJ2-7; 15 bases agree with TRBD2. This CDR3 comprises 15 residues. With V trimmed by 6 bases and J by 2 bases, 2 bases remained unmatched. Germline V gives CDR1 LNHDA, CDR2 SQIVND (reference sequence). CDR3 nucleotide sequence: TGTGCCAGTAGGGGACTAGCGGGGGGAACCTACGAGCAGTACTTC. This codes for CASRGLAGGTYEQYF.

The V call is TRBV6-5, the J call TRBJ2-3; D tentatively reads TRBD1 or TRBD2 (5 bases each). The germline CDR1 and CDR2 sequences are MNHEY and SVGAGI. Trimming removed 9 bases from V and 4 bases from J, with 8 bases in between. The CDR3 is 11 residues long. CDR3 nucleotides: TGTGCCAGTAGGGGAGCAGATACGCAGTATTTT. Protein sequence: CASRGADTQYF.

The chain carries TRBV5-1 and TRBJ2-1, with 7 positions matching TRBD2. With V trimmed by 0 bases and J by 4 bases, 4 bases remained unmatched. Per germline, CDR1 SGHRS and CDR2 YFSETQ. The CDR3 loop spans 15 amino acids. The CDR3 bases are TGCGCCAGCAGCTTGGTCGGGGGGACTTACAATGAGCAGTTCTTC. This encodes CASSLVGGTYNEQFF.

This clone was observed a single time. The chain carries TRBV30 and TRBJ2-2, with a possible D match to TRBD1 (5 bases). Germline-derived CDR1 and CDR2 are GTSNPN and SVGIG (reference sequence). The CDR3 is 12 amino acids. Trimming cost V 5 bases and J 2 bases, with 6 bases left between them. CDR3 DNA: TGTGCCTGGGGGGCCAACACCGGGGAGCTGTTTTTT. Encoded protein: CAWGANTGELFF.

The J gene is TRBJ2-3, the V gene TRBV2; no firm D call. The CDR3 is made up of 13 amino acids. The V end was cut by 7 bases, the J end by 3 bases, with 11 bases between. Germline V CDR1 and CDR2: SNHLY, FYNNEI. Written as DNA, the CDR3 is TGTGCCAGCACCACCGGAAGGACAGATACGCAGTATTTT. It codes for CASTTGRTDTQYF.

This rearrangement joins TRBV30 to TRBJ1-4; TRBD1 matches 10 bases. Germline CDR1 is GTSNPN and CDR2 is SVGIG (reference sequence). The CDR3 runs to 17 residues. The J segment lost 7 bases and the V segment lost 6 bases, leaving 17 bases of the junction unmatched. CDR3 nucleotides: TGTGCCTGCCTCCCTCGGGACAGGGGCTTACGTGGTGAAAAACTGTTTTTT. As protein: CACLPRDRGLRGEKLFF.

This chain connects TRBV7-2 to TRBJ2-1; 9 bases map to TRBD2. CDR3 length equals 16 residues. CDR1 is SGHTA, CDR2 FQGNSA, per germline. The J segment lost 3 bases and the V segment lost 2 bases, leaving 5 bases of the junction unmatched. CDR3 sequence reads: CASSLTSGGIYNEQFF. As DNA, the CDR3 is TGTGCCAGCAGCTTAACGAGCGGGGGGATCTACAATGAGCAGTTCTTC.

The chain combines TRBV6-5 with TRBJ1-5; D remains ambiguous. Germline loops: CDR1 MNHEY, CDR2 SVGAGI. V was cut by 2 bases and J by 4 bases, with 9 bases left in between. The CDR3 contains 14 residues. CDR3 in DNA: TGTGCCAGCAGTTACGGCGGGGTGAATCAGCCCCAGCATTTT. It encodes CASSYGGVNQPQHF.

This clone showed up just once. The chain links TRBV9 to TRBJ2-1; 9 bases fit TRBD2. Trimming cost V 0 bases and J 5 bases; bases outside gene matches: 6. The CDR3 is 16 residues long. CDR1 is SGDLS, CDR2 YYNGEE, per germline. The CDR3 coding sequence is TGTGCCAGCAGCGTAGTAGGTAGCGGGGGTGACAATGAGCAGTTCTTC. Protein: CASSVVGSGGDNEQFF.